The 30 T cell receptor beta chains presented below share a single source sample, sequenced in a study of OX40 agonist ivuxolimab in advanced cancers. Here immunoSEQ multiplex PCR was the method, and the copy in TCRdb shows in-frame clones only, minus some. The repertoire holds roughly 75,000 clones, with around 87% as singletons. The material sequenced was CD4+ or CD8+ T cells sorted from blood, taken in a trial of the OX40 agonist ivuxolimab. The receptors shown here come from an adult with an advanced solid tumor such as melanoma, head and neck, liver or kidney cancer.

The rearrangement uses TRBV11-2 and TRBJ2-5, with D possibly being TRBD1 (7 bases). This CDR3 is 15 amino acids long. The germline V gene encodes CDR1 SGHAT and CDR2 FQNNGV. Trimming shortened V by 6 bases and J by 6 bases, and 20 bases separated the two germline ends. This chain's CDR3 is CASSFDRAGRKTQYF. CDR3 nucleotide sequence: TGTGCCAGCAGTTTCGACAGGGCTGGGAGGAAGACCCAGTACTTC.

The chain combines TRBV19 with TRBJ2-1; D remains unclear. V lost 5 bases to trimming and J lost 13 bases, with 21 bases between them. This CDR3 region has 14 residues. The germline gives CDR1 LNHDA, CDR2 SQIVND (reference sequence). The CDR3 protein is CASSYEGSAMRQFF. CDR3 DNA: TGTGCCAGTAGTTACGAAGGCTCGGCGATGCGCCAGTTCTTC.

This chain connects TRBV30 to TRBJ2-6, with D maybe TRBD2 (6 bases). The CDR3 consists of 17 residues. Per the germline V gene, CDR1 is GTSNPN and CDR2 is SVGIG (reference sequence). V lost 3 bases and J lost 0, with 15 bases in between. The CDR3 nucleotides are TGTGCCTGGAGGCGAGGGAGGACTAACTCTGGGGCCAACGTCCTGACTTTC. It encodes CAWRRGRTNSGANVLTF.

The rearrangement links TRBV5-1 to TRBJ2-2; 8 bases are shared with TRBD2. After removal of 0 bases from V and 6 bases from J, the junction contained 4 bases not matched to a gene. CDR1 and CDR2 (germline): SGHRS, YFSETQ. This CDR3 is built from 15 residues. The CDR3 DNA sequence: TGCGCCAGCAGCTTGGCGGGAGGGAAAGCCGGGGAGCTGTTTTTT. It codes for CASSLAGGKAGELFF.

A single count supports this clone. This rearrangement joins TRBV5-5 to TRBJ2-5; the match to TRBD2 covers 11 bases. Germline-derived CDR1 and CDR2 are SGHKS and YYEKEE (reference sequence). Trimming cost V 2 bases and J 4 bases; bases outside gene matches: 7. The CDR3 has 16 residues. The CDR3 region is CASSFLLAGERETQYF. In nucleotides, the CDR3 is TGTGCCAGCAGCTTTTTACTAGCGGGGGAACGAGAGACCCAGTACTTC.

The chain uses TRBV4-1 and TRBJ1-4; D gene uncertain. The CDR3 consists of 15 residues. Germline CDR1 MGHRA, CDR2 YSYEKL. Trimming removed 4 bases from V and 2 bases from J, with 11 bases in between. CDR3 DNA: TGCGCCAGCAGCCTAGTGGCGGGGACTAATGAAAAACTGTTTTTT. It is translated as CASSLVAGTNEKLFF.

V gene TRBV28 combines with J gene TRBJ1-1; D ambiguous. From germline, CDR1 is MDHEN and CDR2 SYDVKM. V lost 1 base and J 3 bases, leaving 0 bases between the germline ends. The CDR3 is 11 amino acids. The CDR3 loop is CASSLYTEAFF. CDR3 nucleotides: TGTGCCAGCAGTTTATACACTGAAGCTTTCTTT.

J is TRBJ2-3 and V is TRBV6-6; D unresolved. The CDR3 has 10 amino acids. The germline V and J ends were trimmed by 10 bases and 6 bases, with 8 bases remaining between them. Germline assignment: CDR1 MNHNY and CDR2 SVGAGI (reference sequence). The DNA of the CDR3 is TGTGCCATTCATAGCGATACGCAGTATTTT. It specifies CAIHSDTQYF.

V gene TRBV4-3 combines with J gene TRBJ2-1, with D unresolved. The CDR3 runs 15 residues. The ends were cut back, 3 bases at V and 0 bases at J, with 9 bases in the middle. Germline V gene lookup returns CDR1 LGHNA and CDR2 YSLEER. DNA for the CDR3: TGCGCCAGCAGCCAGAGGTTCAACTCCTACAATGAGCAGTTCTTC. Amino acids: CASSQRFNSYNEQFF.

The chain has TRBV7-7 and TRBJ1-3; D possibly corresponds to TRBD1 (5 bases). V dropped 5 bases and J dropped 4 bases, with 15 bases sitting between them. This CDR3 spans 15 amino acids. CDR1 is SSHAT and CDR2 is FNYEAQ in the germline V gene (reference sequence). The CDR3 is CASSPGRGLGNTIYF. For the CDR3, the DNA is TGTGCCAGCAGCCCTGGAAGGGGACTCGGAAACACCATATATTTT.

The V call is TRBV28, the J call TRBJ2-7; the match to TRBD2 covers 13 bases. The CDR3 spans 15 residues. The ends lost 6 bases at V and 6 bases at J; junction bases unmatched: 8. Germline values: CDR1 MDHEN, CDR2 SYDVKM. CDR3 region: CASREPGLAGVEQYF. CDR3 nucleotide sequence: TGTGCCAGCAGAGAACCCGGACTAGCGGGAGTCGAGCAGTACTTC.

The V and J genes are TRBV5-1 and TRBJ2-7; D uncertain. The germline gives CDR1 SGHRS, CDR2 YFSETQ. V gave up 7 bases and J gave up 1 base, with 12 bases separating them. The CDR3 has 13 amino acids. The CDR3 DNA reads as TGCGCCAGCCGGCCGGAGTGGTCCTACGAGCAGTACTTC. It codes for CASRPEWSYEQYF.

The chain joins TRBV7-2 to TRBJ2-1, with D perhaps matching TRBD2 (6 bases). V was trimmed by 5 bases and J by 4 bases, leaving 15 bases between them. CDR1 and CDR2 from the germline V gene are SGHTA and FQGNSA. The CDR3 contains 15 residues. CDR3 sequence (DNA): TGTGCCAGCAGCCCAAGACTAGGGGCTTACAATGAGCAGTTCTTC. Translation: CASSPRLGAYNEQFF.

The CDR3 nucleotides are TGCGCCAGCAGTCCAATACAGGGCACCCAGCCCCAGCATTTT. Protein sequence: CASSPIQGTQPQHF. This chain uses TRBV10-2 with TRBJ1-5, with D possibly being TRBD1 (6 bases). The CDR3 runs to 14 residues. Between the trimmed V and J ends, which lost 5 bases and 7 bases, there was a span of 15 bases. The germline gives CDR1 WSHSY, CDR2 SAAADI.

V and J are TRBV6-1 and TRBJ2-3; D is perhaps TRBD1 or TRBD2 (6 bases each). Germline V gene sequence: CDR1 MNHNS, CDR2 SASEGT. Trimming shortened V by 4 bases and J by 4 bases, and 12 bases separated the two germline ends. This CDR3 has 14 residues. CDR3 DNA sequence: TGTGCCAGCAGTGTCCAGGGGAGGTCAGATACGCAGTATTTT. Protein product: CASSVQGRSDTQYF.

The chain recombines TRBV18 with TRBJ1-2; D call uncertain. V was pared by 4 bases and J by 4 bases, with 13 bases between. The CDR3 is 14 residues long. Germline V lookup: CDR1 KGHSH, CDR2 LQKENI. Here the CDR3 reads CASSRARSGYGYTF. For the CDR3, the DNA is TGTGCCAGCTCACGGGCGAGATCCGGCTATGGCTACACCTTC.

The chain joins TRBV6-4 to TRBJ2-5; tentative D call: TRBD2 (6 bases). This CDR3 is built from 13 residues. CDR1 and CDR2 (germline): MRHNA, SNTAGT. V shed 3 bases and J shed 4 bases, with 9 bases lying between them. In DNA form, the CDR3 reads TGTGCCAGCAGTGAGGACGGGGGAGAGACCCAGTACTTC. This translates into CASSEDGGETQYF.

The chain employs TRBV18 and TRBJ2-5; no definite D call. Germline values: CDR1 KGHSH, CDR2 LQKENI. Trimming shortened V by 6 bases and J by 1 base, and 9 bases separated the two germline ends. The CDR3 totals 13 residues. CDR3 sequence: CASSLKAQETQYF. The CDR3 DNA is TGTGCCAGCTCCCTCAAGGCCCAAGAGACCCAGTACTTC. Combining the CDR3 with reference TRBV18 and TRBJ2-5 gives the whole variable domain NAGVMQNPRHLVRRRGQEARLRCSPMKGHSHVYWYRQLPEEGLKFMVYLQKENIIDESGMPKERFSAEFPKEGPSILRIQQVVRGDSAAYFCASSLKAQETQYFGPGTRLLVL.

This chain uses TRBV6-5 with TRBJ1-1; 7 nucleotides match TRBD1. Germline trimming cut 5 bases from V and 5 bases from J; bases unmatched to any gene: 11. CDR3 length: 15 residues. Germline CDR1 reads MNHEY; CDR2 reads SVGAGI. The CDR3 DNA sequence: TGTGCCAGCAGTCCCGTGGAGGGGGCGTTTACTGAAGCTTTCTTT. Amino acid sequence: CASSPVEGAFTEAFF.

V is TRBV14 and J is TRBJ2-4; D is possibly TRBD2 (5 bases). Deletions cut 4 bases from V and 0 bases from J, with 13 bases between. This CDR3 contains 16 residues. CDR1 is SGHDN, CDR2 FVKESK, per germline. CDR3 residues: CASSPTKRLAKNIQYF. The CDR3 nucleotides read TGTGCCAGCAGCCCTACAAAGCGGCTAGCCAAAAACATTCAGTACTTC.

The chain couples TRBV21-1 to TRBJ2-5; the table's D call TRBD2 went unverified against the DNA. TRBV21-1 is an annotated pseudogene. This CDR3 is built from 16 residues. CDR3 sequence reads: CASSIGGLHVFGTQYF. The CDR3 DNA reads TGTGCCAGCAGCATAGGGGGACTACACGTTTTTGGCACCCAGTACTTC.

The rearrangement joins TRBV30 to TRBJ2-1; 10 positions match TRBD1. The germline gives CDR1 GTSNPN, CDR2 SVGIG (reference sequence). This CDR3 region has 17 residues. V lost 0 bases and J lost 5; bases outside the gene matches: 10. In DNA, the CDR3 is TGTGCCTGGAGTGTCCCCCGACAGGGGGCGACCAACAATGAGCAGTTCTTC. Residues: CAWSVPRQGATNNEQFF.

This rearrangement joins TRBV7-8 to TRBJ2-7, with D possibly being TRBD2 (6 bases). Trimming pared 5 bases from V and 7 bases from J, leaving 12 bases between. The V gene's germline CDR1 is SGHVS and CDR2 FQNEAQ. The CDR3 runs 12 residues. The CDR3 region is CASSRRAKEQYF. In DNA form, the CDR3 reads TGTGCCAGCAGCAGGAGGGCGAAGGAGCAGTACTTC.

The rearrangement uses TRBV5-6 and TRBJ2-2, with D tentatively TRBD1 (5 bases). V dropped 2 bases and J dropped 4 bases, with 18 bases sitting between them. CDR1 is SGHDT, CDR2 YYEEEE, per germline. This CDR3 contains 17 residues. CDR3 protein: CASSLLSWGTATGELFF. The DNA for the CDR3 is TGTGCCAGCAGCTTATTGAGTTGGGGCACGGCCACCGGGGAGCTGTTTTTT.

This rearrangement joins TRBV5-1 to TRBJ1-2, with 8 nucleotides matching TRBD1. The CDR3 is 14 residues long. Trimming cost V 3 bases and J 3 bases; bases outside gene matches: 4. The germline V gene encodes CDR1 SGHRS and CDR2 YFSETQ. In DNA form, the CDR3 reads TGCGCCAGCAGCTGGGCAGGGGGCGACTATGGCTACACCTTC. Translated: CASSWAGGDYGYTF.

The chain has TRBV30 and TRBJ1-4; D possibly corresponds to TRBD1 (6 bases). Germline V gene data show CDR1 as GTSNPN and CDR2 as SVGIG (reference sequence). CDR3 length: 14 residues. The ends were cut back, 2 bases at V and 2 bases at J, with 9 bases in the middle. For the CDR3, the DNA is TGTGCCTGGAGTACTGACAGGACTAATGAAAAACTGTTTTTT. Translated, it gives CAWSTDRTNEKLFF. Full variable domain (remainder filled in from reference TRBV30 and TRBJ1-4): SQTIHQWPATLVQPVGSPLSLECTVEGTSNPNLYWYRQAAGRGLQLLFYSVGIGQISSEVPQNLSASRPQDRQFILSSKKLLLSDSGFYLCAWSTDRTNEKLFFGSGTQLSVL.

The rearrangement joins TRBV28 to TRBJ1-2; D is perhaps TRBD1 (5 bases). V lost 7 bases and J lost 4, with 16 bases in between. CDR3 length: 14 residues. The germline V gene encodes CDR1 MDHEN and CDR2 SYDVKM. CDR3 residues: CASITSGQGYGYTF. CDR3 DNA: TGTGCCAGCATCACATCGGGGCAGGGCTATGGCTACACCTTC.

This clone was seen a few times. J is TRBJ2-1 and V is TRBV5-1; tentatively, D is TRBD1 (6 bases). This CDR3 has 14 amino acids. Trimming removed 5 bases at V and 9 bases at J, with 18 bases between. CDR1 SGHRS and CDR2 YFSETQ come from the germline V gene. The CDR3: CASSVEQGRGEQFF. The DNA for the CDR3 is TGCGCCAGCAGTGTAGAACAGGGACGGGGTGAGCAGTTCTTC.

This clone was found once. J is TRBJ2-5 and V is TRBV25-1; either TRBD1 or TRBD2 may supply D (5 bases each). Germline CDR1 reads MGHDK; CDR2 reads SYGVNS. The CDR3 totals 13 residues. V gave up 8 bases and J gave up 6 bases, with 16 bases separating them. CDR3 loop: CASQRDLGKTQYF. As DNA, the CDR3 is TGTGCCAGCCAGAGGGACCTCGGGAAGACCCAGTACTTC.

The chain is built from TRBV27 and TRBJ2-7, with a tentative D call TRBD2 (5 bases). The CDR3 covers 14 residues. Germline V gene data show CDR1 as MNHEY and CDR2 as SMNVEV (reference sequence). V lost 6 bases, J lost 7 bases, and 19 bases lay in between. CDR3 DNA sequence: TGTGCCAGCAGCCAGAGGACTCGTCGGAGGGAGCAGTACTTC. It is translated as CASSQRTRRREQYF.